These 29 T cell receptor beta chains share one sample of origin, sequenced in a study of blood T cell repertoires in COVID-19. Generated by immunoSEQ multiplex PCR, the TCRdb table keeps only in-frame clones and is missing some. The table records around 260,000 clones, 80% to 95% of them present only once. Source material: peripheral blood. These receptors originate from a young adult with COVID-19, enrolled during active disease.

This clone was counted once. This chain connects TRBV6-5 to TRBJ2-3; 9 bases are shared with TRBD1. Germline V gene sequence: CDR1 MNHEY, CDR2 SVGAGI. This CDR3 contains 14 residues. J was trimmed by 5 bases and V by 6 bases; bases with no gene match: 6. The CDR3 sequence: CASRSTGGGDTQYF. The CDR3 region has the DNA TGTGCCAGCAGATCTACAGGGGGCGGAGATACGCAGTATTTT.

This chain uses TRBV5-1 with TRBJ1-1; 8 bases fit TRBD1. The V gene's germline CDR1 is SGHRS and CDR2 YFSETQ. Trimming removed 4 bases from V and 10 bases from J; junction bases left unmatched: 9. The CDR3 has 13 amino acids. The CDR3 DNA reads TGCGCCAGCAGCCCTGGACAGGGTGATGTAGCTTTCTTT. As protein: CASSPGQGDVAFF.

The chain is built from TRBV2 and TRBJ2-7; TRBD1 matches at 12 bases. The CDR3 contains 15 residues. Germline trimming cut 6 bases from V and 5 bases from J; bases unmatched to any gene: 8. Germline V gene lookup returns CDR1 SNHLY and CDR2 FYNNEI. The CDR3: CASRAGTGGADEQYF. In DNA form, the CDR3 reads TGTGCCAGCAGAGCCGGGACAGGGGGCGCGGACGAGCAGTACTTC.

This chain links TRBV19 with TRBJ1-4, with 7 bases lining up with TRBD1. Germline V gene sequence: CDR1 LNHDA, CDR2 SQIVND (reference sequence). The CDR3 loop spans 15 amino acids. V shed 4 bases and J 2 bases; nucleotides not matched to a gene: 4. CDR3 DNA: TGTGCCAGTAGTACACAGGGGACCACTAATGAAAAACTGTTTTTT. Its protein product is CASSTQGTTNEKLFF.

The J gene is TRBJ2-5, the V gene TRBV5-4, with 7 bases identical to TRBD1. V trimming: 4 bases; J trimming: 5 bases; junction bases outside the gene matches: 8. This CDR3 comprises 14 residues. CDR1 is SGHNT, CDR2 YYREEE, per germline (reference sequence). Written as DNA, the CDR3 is TGTGCCAGCAGCATTTTGACAGGGATGGAGACCCAGTACTTC. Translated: CASSILTGMETQYF.

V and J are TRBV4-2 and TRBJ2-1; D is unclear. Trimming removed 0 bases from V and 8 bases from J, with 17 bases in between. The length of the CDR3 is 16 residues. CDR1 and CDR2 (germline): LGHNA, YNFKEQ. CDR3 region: CASSQDVRPYGDEQFF. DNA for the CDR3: TGTGCCAGCAGCCAAGATGTGAGACCCTACGGAGATGAGCAGTTCTTC.

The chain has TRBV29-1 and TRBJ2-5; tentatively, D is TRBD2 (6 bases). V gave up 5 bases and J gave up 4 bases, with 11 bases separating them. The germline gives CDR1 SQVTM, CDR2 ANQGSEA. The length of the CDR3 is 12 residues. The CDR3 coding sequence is TGCAGCGTTAGCGGGTCTCCAGAGACCCAGTACTTC. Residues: CSVSGSPETQYF.

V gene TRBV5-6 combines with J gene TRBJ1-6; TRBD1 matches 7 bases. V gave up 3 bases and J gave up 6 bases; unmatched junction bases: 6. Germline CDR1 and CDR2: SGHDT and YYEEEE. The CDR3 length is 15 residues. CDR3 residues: CASSYGTASNSPLHF. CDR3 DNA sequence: TGTGCCAGCAGCTACGGGACAGCCTCTAATTCACCCCTCCACTTT.

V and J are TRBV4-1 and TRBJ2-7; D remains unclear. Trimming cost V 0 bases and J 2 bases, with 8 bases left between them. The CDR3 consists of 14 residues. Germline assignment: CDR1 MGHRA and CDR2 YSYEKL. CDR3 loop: CASSQDPVTYEQYF. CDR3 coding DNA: TGCGCCAGCAGCCAAGATCCGGTCACCTACGAGCAGTACTTC.

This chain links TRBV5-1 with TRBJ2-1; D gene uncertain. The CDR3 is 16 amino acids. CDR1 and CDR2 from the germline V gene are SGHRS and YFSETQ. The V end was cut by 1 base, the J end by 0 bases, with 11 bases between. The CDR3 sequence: CASSLPAVSSYNEQFF. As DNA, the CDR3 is TGCGCCAGCAGCTTGCCCGCGGTGAGCTCCTACAATGAGCAGTTCTTC.

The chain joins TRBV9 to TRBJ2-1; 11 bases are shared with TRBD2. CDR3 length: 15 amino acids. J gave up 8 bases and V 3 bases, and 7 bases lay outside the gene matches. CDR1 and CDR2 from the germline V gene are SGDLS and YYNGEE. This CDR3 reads CASSETSGSFYEQFF. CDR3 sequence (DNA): TGTGCCAGCAGCGAAACTAGCGGGAGCTTCTATGAGCAGTTCTTC.

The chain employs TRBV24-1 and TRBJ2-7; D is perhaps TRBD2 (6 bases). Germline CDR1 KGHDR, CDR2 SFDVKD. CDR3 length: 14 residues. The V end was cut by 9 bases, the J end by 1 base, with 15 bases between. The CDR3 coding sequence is TGTGCCACCTTGGCAACGGGGAGGTCCTACGAGCAGTACTTC. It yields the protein CATLATGRSYEQYF.

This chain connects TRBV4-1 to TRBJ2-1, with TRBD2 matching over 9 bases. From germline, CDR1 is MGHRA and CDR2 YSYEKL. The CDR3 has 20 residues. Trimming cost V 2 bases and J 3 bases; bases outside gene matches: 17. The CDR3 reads CASSQLGLAKLAGDYNEQFF. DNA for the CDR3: TGCGCCAGCAGCCAATTAGGTCTGGCTAAGTTAGCGGGAGACTACAATGAGCAGTTCTTC.

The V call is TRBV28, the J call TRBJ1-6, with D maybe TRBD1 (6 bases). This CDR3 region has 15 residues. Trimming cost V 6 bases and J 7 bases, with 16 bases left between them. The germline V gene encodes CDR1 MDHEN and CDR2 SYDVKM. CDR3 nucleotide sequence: TGTGCCAGCAGGCCCCGGGGGGCCTCCAATTCACCCCTCCACTTT. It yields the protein CASRPRGASNSPLHF.

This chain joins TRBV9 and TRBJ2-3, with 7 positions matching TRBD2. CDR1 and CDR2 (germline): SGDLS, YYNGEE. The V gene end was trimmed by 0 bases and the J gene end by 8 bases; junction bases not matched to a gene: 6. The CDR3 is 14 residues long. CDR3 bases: TGTGCCAGCAGCGTAGGCGGGAGAGACGGTACGCAGTATTTT. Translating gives CASSVGGRDGTQYF.

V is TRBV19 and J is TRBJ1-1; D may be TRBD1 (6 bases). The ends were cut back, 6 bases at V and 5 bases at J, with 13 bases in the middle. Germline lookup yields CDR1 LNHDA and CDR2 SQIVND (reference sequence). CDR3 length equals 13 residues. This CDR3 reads CASRNRVETEAFF. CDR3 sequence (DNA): TGTGCCAGTAGGAACAGGGTTGAGACTGAAGCTTTCTTT.

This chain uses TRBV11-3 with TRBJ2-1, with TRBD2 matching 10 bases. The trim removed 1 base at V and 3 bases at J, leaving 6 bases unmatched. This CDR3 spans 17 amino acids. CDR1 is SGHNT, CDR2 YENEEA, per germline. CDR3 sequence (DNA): TGTGCCAGCAGCTTAGGGTCATCTAGCGGGAGCTACAATGAGCAGTTCTTC. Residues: CASSLGSSSGSYNEQFF.

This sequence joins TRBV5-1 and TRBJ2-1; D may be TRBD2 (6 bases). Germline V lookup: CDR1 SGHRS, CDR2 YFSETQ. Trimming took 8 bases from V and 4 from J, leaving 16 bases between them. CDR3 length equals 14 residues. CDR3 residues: CASKTGSNYNEQFF. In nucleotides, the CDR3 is TGCGCCAGTAAAACCGGGAGCAATTACAATGAGCAGTTCTTC.

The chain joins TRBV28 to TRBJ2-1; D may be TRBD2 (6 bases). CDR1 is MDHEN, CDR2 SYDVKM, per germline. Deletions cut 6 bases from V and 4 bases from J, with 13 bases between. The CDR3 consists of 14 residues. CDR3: CASSPIAGYNEQFF. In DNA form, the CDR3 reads TGTGCCAGCAGCCCTATCGCGGGGTACAATGAGCAGTTCTTC. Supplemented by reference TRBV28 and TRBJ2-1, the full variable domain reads DVKVTQSSRYLVKRTGEKVFLECVQDMDHENMFWYRQDPGLGLRLIYFSYDVKMKEKGDIPEGYSVSREKKERFSLILESASTNQTSMYLCASSPIAGYNEQFFGPGTRLTVL.

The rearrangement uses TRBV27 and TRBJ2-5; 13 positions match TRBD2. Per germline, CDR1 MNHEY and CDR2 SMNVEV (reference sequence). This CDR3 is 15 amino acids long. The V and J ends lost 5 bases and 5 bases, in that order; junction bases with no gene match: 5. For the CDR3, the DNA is TGTGCCAGCAGTAGGACTAGCGGGAGCATGGAGACCCAGTACTTC. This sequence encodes CASSRTSGSMETQYF.

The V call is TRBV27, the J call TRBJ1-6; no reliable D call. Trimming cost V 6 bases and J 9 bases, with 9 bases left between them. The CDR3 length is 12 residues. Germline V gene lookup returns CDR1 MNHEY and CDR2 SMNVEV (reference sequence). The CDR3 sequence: CASSEVGSPLHF. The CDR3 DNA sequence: TGTGCCAGCAGCGAGGTCGGTTCACCCCTCCACTTT.

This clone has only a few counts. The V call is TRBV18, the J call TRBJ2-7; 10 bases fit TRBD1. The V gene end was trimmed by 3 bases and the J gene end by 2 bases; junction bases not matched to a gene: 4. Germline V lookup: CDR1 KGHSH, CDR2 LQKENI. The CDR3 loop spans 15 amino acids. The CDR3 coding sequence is TGTGCCAGCTCACCCGGACAGGGGGGCACCTACGAGCAGTACTTC. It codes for CASSPGQGGTYEQYF.

The CDR3 region has the DNA TGTGCCAGCAGCGACCGCGGGCAGCCCTACGAGCAGTACTTC. Translating it yields CASSDRGQPYEQYF. This sequence joins TRBV21-1 and TRBJ2-7; the table assigns TRBD2, which was not confirmed against the DNA. TRBV21-1 is a recognized pseudogene. The CDR3 sequence is 14 residues long.

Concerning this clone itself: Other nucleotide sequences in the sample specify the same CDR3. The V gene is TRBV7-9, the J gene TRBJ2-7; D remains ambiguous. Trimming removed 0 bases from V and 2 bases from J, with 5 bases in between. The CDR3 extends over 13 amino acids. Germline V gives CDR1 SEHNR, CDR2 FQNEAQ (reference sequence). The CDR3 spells CASSLAQTYEQYF. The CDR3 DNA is TGTGCCAGCAGCTTAGCCCAAACCTACGAGCAGTACTTC.

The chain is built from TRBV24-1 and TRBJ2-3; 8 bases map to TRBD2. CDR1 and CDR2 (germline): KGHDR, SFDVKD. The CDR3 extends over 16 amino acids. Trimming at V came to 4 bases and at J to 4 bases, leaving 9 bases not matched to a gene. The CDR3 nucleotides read TGTGCCACCAGTGACCCCAGCGGGAGCCTAGCAGATACGCAGTATTTT. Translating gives CATSDPSGSLADTQYF.

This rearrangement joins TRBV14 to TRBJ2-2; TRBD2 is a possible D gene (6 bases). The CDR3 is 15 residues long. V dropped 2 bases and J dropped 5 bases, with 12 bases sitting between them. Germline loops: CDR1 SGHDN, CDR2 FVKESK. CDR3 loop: CASSQYTGVTGELFF. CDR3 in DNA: TGTGCCAGCAGCCAATATACGGGGGTAACCGGGGAGCTGTTTTTT.

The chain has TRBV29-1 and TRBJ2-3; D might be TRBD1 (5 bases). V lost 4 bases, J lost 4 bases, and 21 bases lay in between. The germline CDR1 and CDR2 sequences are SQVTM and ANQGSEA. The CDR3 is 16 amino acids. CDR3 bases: TGCAGCGTTGTCCTTCTACGGGTAGAAGGGGCAGATACGCAGTATTTT. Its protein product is CSVVLLRVEGADTQYF.

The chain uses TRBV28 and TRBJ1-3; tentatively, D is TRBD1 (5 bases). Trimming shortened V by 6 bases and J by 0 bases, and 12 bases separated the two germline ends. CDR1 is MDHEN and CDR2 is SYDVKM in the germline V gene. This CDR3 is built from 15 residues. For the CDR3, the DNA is TGTGCCAGCAGGATAACAGGAGACTCTGGAAACACCATATATTTT. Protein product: CASRITGDSGNTIYF.

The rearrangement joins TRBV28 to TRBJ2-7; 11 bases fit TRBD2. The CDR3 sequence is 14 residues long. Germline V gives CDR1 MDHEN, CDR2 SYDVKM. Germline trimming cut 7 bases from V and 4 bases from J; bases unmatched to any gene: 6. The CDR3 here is CASKPSGRQYEQYF. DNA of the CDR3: TGTGCCAGCAAACCTAGCGGGAGGCAGTACGAGCAGTACTTC.